The source of this T cell receptor beta chain is a study of blood T cell repertoires in COVID-19. At the level of the study: Sources were T cells, B-cell-depleted T cells, or PBMCs; the material itself was cDNA or gDNA.

Only in-frame clones appear in the TCRdb table, and some are missing; sequencing was by immunoSEQ multiplex PCR. Among approximately 270,000 clones listed, approximately 88% were seen once. CDR1 LGHDT and CDR2 YNNKEL come from the germline V gene (reference sequence). The V gene end was trimmed by 4 bases and the J gene end by 6 bases; junction bases not matched to a gene: 13. The CDR3 runs 16 residues. The sequencing input was peripheral blood. This receptor was taken from a woman in her thirties with COVID-19, enrolled during active disease. V and J are TRBV3-1 (or the pseudogene TRBV3-2) and TRBJ2-7; 9 bases align to TRBD1. In nucleotides, the CDR3 is TGTGCCAGCAGCCTCGGTGGCGGGACAGGGATCCGCGAGCAGTACTTC. Protein: CASSLGGGTGIREQYF.